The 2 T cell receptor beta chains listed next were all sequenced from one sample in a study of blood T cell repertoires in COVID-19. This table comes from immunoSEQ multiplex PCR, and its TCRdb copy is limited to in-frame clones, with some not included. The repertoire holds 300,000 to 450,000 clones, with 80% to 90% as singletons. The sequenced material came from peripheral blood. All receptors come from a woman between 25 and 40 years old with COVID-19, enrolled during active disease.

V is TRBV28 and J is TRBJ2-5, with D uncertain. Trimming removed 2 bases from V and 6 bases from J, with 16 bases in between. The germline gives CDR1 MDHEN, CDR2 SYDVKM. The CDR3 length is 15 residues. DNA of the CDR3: TGTGCCAGCAGTTTAGAGTACCGGAGTATGAAGACCCAGTACTTC. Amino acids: CASSLEYRSMKTQYF.

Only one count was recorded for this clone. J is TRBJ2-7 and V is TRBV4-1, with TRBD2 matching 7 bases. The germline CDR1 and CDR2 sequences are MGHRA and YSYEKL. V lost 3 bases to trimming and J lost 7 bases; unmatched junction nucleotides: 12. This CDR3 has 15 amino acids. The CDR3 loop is CASSHQNGGRDEQYF. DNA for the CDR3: TGCGCCAGCAGCCATCAGAACGGTGGGAGGGATGAGCAGTACTTC.